This TCR beta chain is from a study of cytomegalovirus exposure and HLA in healthy donors. The PCR ran on 60 Vbeta and 13 Jbeta primers. The method was immunoSEQ multiplex PCR; TCRdb's version includes in-frame clones alone and lacks a portion of them. The sample holds 99,000 or so clones, 75% to 85% seen once. The CDR3 runs to 18 residues. V lost 6 bases to trimming and J lost 2 bases; unmatched junction nucleotides: 18. Germline V CDR1 and CDR2: SGHTA, FQGNSA. V usage is TRBV7-2 and J usage is TRBJ1-2, with 7 bases that match TRBD1. The sequence was obtained from a man aged 30 to 39 in good health and CMV-seronegative. Sequencing was done on a sample of PBMCs. The CDR3 sequence: CASSLQGGLGASNYGYTF. CDR3 sequence (DNA): TGTGCCAGCAGTTTGCAGGGGGGCCTCGGAGCTTCCAACTATGGCTACACCTTC. Drawing the rest from reference TRBV7-2 and TRBJ1-2, the complete variable domain is GAGVSQSPSNKVTEKGKDVELRCDPISGHTALYWYRQSLGQGLEFLIYFQGNSAPDKSGLPSDRFSAERTGGSVSTLTIQRTQQEDSAVYLCASSLQGGLGASNYGYTFGSGTRLTVV.